This T cell receptor (beta chain) was identified in a study of early T cells in non-severe SARS-CoV-2 infection. About the study: Chains were not paired, and sequencing was done on bulk RNA from unsorted whole blood. Findings and caveats of the study: VDJdb matching skewed toward anti-spike CD8 responses, missing private and CD4 specificities.

With regard to this clonotype: Its specificity is not known.

Individual cDNA molecules received unique molecular identifiers during library preparation. TCRdb re-called the 5' RACE reads through MiXCR, storing one row per CDR3 protein. The sample contains roughly 99,000 distinct CDR3 sequences, 12% of which appear only once. The ends were cut back, 5 bases at V and 5 bases at J, with 12 bases in the middle. Germline assignment: CDR1 SNHLY and CDR2 FYNNEI. CDR3 length equals 14 residues. The V and J genes are TRBV2 and TRBJ1-4; D unresolved. The clonotype was recovered from an adult who was a healthcare worker with PCR-confirmed SARS-CoV-2 infection or an uninfected control (not recorded which). The sample in question was whole blood, obtained at baseline. The CDR3 nucleotides read TGTGCCAGCAGTTTAAACAGTGGAAATGAAAAACTGTTTTTT. Translation gives CASSLNSGNEKLFF.